This is a list of T cell receptor beta chains from one sample in a study of a mutant IDH1 vaccine in newly diagnosed glioma. Assay: immunoSEQ multiplex PCR; the TCRdb copy retains only in-frame clones and omits some. The sample shows tens of thousands of clones, over 75% of them seen only once. These receptors are not linked to any known antigen. The starting material was PBMCs, obtained from a glioma patient whose treatment included an IDH1 peptide vaccine. These receptors originate from a middle-aged man with glioma. Some clones in this sample may be carry-over from other donors' samples. CDR3s include the opening cysteine and the closing phenylalanine or tryptophan. A D gene is named only where the DNA matches it firmly. Clone size is shown for a subset of rows, as once, few, many or a class of expanded clone.

J gene | V gene | clone size | D gene | CDR3 protein | CDR3 DNA
TRBJ1-1 | TRBV27 | few | - | CASSLSAGTEAFF | TGTGCCAGCAGTTTATCCGCCGGCACTGAAGCTTTCTTT
TRBJ1-4 | TRBV5-1 | medium-sized | TRBD1 | CASSLSTGGGNEKLFF | TGCGCCAGCAGCTTATCGACAGGGGGGGGAAATGAAAAACTGTTTTTT
TRBJ2-2 | TRBV14 | - | - | CASSQFSYTGELFF | TGTGCCAGCAGCCAATTCAGTTACACCGGGGAGCTGTTTTTT
TRBJ2-1 | TRBV29-1 | - | - | CSVGEQFF | TGCAGCGTTGGGGAGCAGTTCTTC
TRBJ2-7 | TRBV7-9 | - | - | CASSQASYEQYF | TGTGCCAGCAGCCAAGCAAGCTACGAGCAGTACTTC
TRBJ2-7 | TRBV5-1 | - | - | CASSETKGNYEQYF | TGCGCCAGCTCAGAGACAAAGGGGAACTACGAGCAGTACTTC
TRBJ1-6 | TRBV19 | - | TRBD1 | CASVGQGDSPLHF | TGTGCCAGTGTCGGACAGGGGGATTCACCCCTCCACTTT
TRBJ2-1 | TRBV14 | once | - | CASSQEAVYNEQFF | TGTGCCAGCAGCCAAGAGGCCGTCTACAATGAGCAGTTCTTC
TRBJ1-5 | TRBV7-9 | - | - | CASSLARHNQPQHF | TGTGCCAGCAGCTTAGCGAGGCACAATCAGCCCCAGCATTTT
TRBJ1-1 | TRBV18 | few | - | CASSPNPNTEAFF | TGTGCCAGCTCACCAAACCCAAACACTGAAGCTTTCTTT
TRBJ1-4 | TRBV9 | - | - | CASSESQGEKLFF | TGTGCCAGCAGCGAGTCTCAAGGGGAAAAACTGTTTTTT
TRBJ2-3 | TRBV7-2 | - | - | CASNSGRLTDTQYF | TGTGCCAGCAATAGTGGGCGACTCACAGATACGCAGTATTTT
TRBJ1-1 | TRBV9 | - | - | CASSVGSGSVDTEAFF | TGTGCCAGCAGCGTAGGCAGTGGATCGGTGGACACTGAAGCTTTCTTT
TRBJ1-3 | TRBV19 | - | - | CASSYLRAGNTIYF | TGTGCCAGTAGCTATCTCCGAGCGGGAAACACCATATATTTT
TRBJ1-5 | TRBV4-1 | - | TRBD1 | CASSPHLRGDSNQPQHF | TGCGCCAGCAGCCCTCATCTCAGGGGGGATAGCAATCAGCCCCAGCATTTT
TRBJ1-5 | TRBV5-1 | - | - | CASSPDGVSQPQHF | TGCGCCAGCAGCCCGGACGGGGTAAGTCAGCCCCAGCATTTT
TRBJ1-1 | TRBV5-6 | - | - | CASSSTVGTEAFF | TGTGCCAGCAGCTCGACAGTTGGCACTGAAGCTTTCTTT
TRBJ1-5 | TRBV27 | - | - | CASSIGTHISNQPQHF | TGTGCCAGCAGTATCGGGACACATATAAGCAATCAGCCCCAGCATTTT
TRBJ2-6 | TRBV5-1 | - | - | CASSFSTSGANVLTF | TGCGCCAGCAGCTTCTCCACCTCTGGGGCCAACGTCCTGACTTTC
TRBJ2-7 | TRBV5-1 | once | TRBD1 | CASSPNRDRGEQYF | TGCGCCAGCAGCCCTAATCGGGACAGGGGCGAGCAGTACTTC
TRBJ1-2 | TRBV19 | - | - | CASSTRLGPLYGYTF | TGTGCCAGTAGTACCCGTCTAGGACCTCTCTATGGCTACACCTTC
TRBJ2-4 | TRBV19 | - | TRBD1 | CASSMQGRGTGGLNIQYF | TGTGCCAGTAGTATGCAGGGGCGCGGGACAGGGGGCTTAAACATTCAGTACTTC
TRBJ1-2 | TRBV2 | few | - | CASSDSRQTGYGYTF | TGTGCCAGCAGTGACTCAAGGCAGACAGGCTATGGCTACACCTTC
TRBJ1-4 | TRBV10-3 | - | TRBD1 | CAISPGQGVTNEKLFF | TGTGCCATCAGCCCAGGACAGGGGGTAACTAATGAAAAACTGTTTTTT
TRBJ1-2 | TRBV6-1 | once | - | CATDRNYGYTF | TGTGCCACCGACAGAAACTATGGCTACACCTTC
TRBJ2-3 | TRBV19 | - | TRBD2 | CASSPGGASGTDTQYF | TGTGCCAGTAGTCCGGGGGGGGCGTCTGGCACAGATACGCAGTATTTT
TRBJ1-3 | TRBV5-1 | - | - | CASSQQGPGNTIYF | TGCGCCAGCAGCCAACAGGGCCCTGGAAACACCATATATTTT
TRBJ2-3 | TRBV6-6 | - | - | CASNLQGLTDTQYF | TGTGCCAGCAACTTACAGGGTCTGACAGATACGCAGTATTTT
TRBJ2-7 | TRBV18 | - | TRBD1 | CASSPPGTGALYEQYF | TGTGCCAGCTCACCCCCCGGGACAGGGGCCCTCTACGAGCAGTACTTC
TRBJ1-5 | TRBV4-1 | - | - | CASSQDGADYQPQHF | TGCGCCAGCAGCCAAGATGGCGCCGACTATCAGCCCCAGCATTTT
TRBJ1-4 | TRBV12-5 | - | TRBD1 | CASGTGQGATNEKLFF | TGTGCTAGTGGTACAGGACAGGGGGCAACTAATGAAAAACTGTTTTTT
TRBJ1-1 | TRBV19 | - | - | CASSMTHREAEAFF | TGTGCCAGTAGTATGACCCACAGGGAGGCTGAAGCTTTCTTT
TRBJ2-3 | TRBV30 | - | TRBD2 | CALEEGGAPDTQYF | TGTGCCTTGGAGGAGGGAGGGGCCCCAGATACGCAGTATTTT
TRBJ2-3 | TRBV19 | - | - | CASSRRGGSDTQYF | TGTGCCAGTAGCCGTCGCGGGGGCTCGGATACGCAGTATTTT
TRBJ1-1 | TRBV5-1 | - | - | CASSLDGTRGEAFF | TGCGCCAGCAGCTTGGACGGGACCCGAGGTGAAGCTTTCTTT
TRBJ1-2 | TRBV6-1 | - | - | CASSESYWGPNYGYTF | TGTGCCAGCAGTGAAAGTTATTGGGGACCTAACTATGGCTACACCTTC
TRBJ1-5 | TRBV12-1 | - | - | CASSRRRDRGTSNQPQHF | TGTGCCAGCAGCCGCCGCCGGGACAGGGGCACTAGCAATCAGCCCCAGCATTTT
TRBJ2-7 | TRBV19 | few | TRBD1 | CASSIAGTAWEQYF | TGTGCCAGTAGTATCGCCGGGACAGCCTGGGAGCAGTACTTC
TRBJ2-3 | TRBV10-1 | - | - | CASSEQQGGTDTQYF | TGCGCCAGCAGTGAGCAACAGGGCGGGACAGATACGCAGTATTTT
TRBJ1-5 | TRBV2 | - | TRBD1 | CASTLGGRRPQHF | TGTGCCAGCACATTAGGGGGCCGTCGGCCCCAGCATTTT
TRBJ2-4 | TRBV6-8 | - | TRBD2 | CASSYRGVKNIQYF | TGTGCCAGCAGTTACCGGGGGGTGAAAAACATTCAGTACTTC
TRBJ1-1 | TRBV11-2 | - | - | CASSLDLPSSGGGPEAFF | TGTGCCAGCAGCTTAGACTTACCATCGAGCGGAGGGGGTCCTGAAGCTTTCTTT
TRBJ1-2 | TRBV4-2 | - | TRBD1 | CASSQAKGAGYGYTF | TGTGCCAGCAGCCAAGCCAAGGGGGCCGGCTATGGCTACACCTTC
TRBJ1-5 | TRBV7-9 | few | - | CASSLARGSNQPQHF | TGTGCCAGCAGCTTAGCGAGGGGTAGCAATCAGCCCCAGCATTTT
TRBJ2-7 | TRBV6-1 | - | - | CASSESGEYEQYF | TGTGCCAGCAGTGAATCAGGCGAGTACGAGCAGTACTTC
TRBJ2-3 | TRBV5-6 | few | - | CASSLAFKTLGTDTQYF | TGTGCCAGCAGCTTGGCTTTTAAGACATTGGGCACAGATACGCAGTATTTT
TRBJ2-3 | TRBV2 | - | - | CASSELYADTQYF | TGTGCCAGCAGTGAACTTTATGCAGATACGCAGTATTTT
TRBJ2-1 | TRBV10-3 | - | - | CAISEGGGDEQFF | TGTGCCATCAGTGAGGGGGGGGGCGATGAGCAGTTCTTC
TRBJ2-2 | TRBV6-1 | - | - | CASSLESDTGELFF | TGTGCCAGCAGTTTGGAGAGCGACACCGGGGAGCTGTTTTTT
TRBJ2-7 | TRBV19 | - | - | CATFPTGRFSYEQYF | TGTGCCACCTTTCCAACGGGGAGGTTCTCCTACGAGCAGTACTTC
TRBJ2-5 | TRBV6-6 | - | - | CASSYVETQYF | TGTGCCAGCAGTTACGTGGAGACCCAGTACTTC
TRBJ1-1 | TRBV6-4 | - | TRBD1 | CASTIGTGLVGTNTEAFF | TGTGCCAGCACCATTGGGACAGGGTTGGTTGGTACGAACACTGAAGCTTTCTTT
TRBJ2-5 | TRBV6-4 | - | - | CASRFLARQETQYF | TGTGCCAGCAGGTTTCTAGCGCGGCAAGAGACCCAGTACTTC
TRBJ2-7 | TRBV29-1 | - | - | CSAGGSNYYEQYF | TGCAGCGCCGGAGGGTCCAATTACTACGAGCAGTACTTC